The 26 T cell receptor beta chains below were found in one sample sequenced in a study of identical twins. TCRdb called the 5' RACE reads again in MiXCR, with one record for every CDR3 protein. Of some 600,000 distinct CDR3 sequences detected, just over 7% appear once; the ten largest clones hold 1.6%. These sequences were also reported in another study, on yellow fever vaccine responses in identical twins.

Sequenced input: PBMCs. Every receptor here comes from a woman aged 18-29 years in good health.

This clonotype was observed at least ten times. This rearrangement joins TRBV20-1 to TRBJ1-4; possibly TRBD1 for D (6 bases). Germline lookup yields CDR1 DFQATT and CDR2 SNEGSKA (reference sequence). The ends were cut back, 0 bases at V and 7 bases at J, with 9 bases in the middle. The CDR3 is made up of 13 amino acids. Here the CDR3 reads CSARDTGSEKLFF. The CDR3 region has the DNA TGCAGTGCTAGAGATACAGGGAGTGAAAAACTGTTTTTT.

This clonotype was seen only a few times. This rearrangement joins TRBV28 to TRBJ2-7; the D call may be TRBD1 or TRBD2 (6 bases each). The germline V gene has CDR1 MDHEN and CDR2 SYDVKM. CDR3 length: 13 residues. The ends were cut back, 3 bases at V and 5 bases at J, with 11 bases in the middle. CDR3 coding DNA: TGTGCCAGCAGTTTTTCGGGGGCAAACGAGCAGTACTTC. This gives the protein CASSFSGANEQYF. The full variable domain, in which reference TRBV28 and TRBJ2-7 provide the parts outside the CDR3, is DVKVTQSSRYLVKRTGEKVFLECVQDMDHENMFWYRQDPGLGLRLIYFSYDVKMKEKGDIPEGYSVSREKKERFSLILESASTNQTSMYLCASSFSGANEQYFGPGTRLTVT.

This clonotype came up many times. The CDR3: CASSLKFGLAGVSGQFF. DNA of the CDR3: TGTGCCAGCAGTTTAAAGTTCGGACTAGCGGGAGTTTCGGGGCAGTTCTTC. The rearrangement uses TRBV12-3 or TRBV12-4 and TRBJ2-1, with 13 nucleotides matching TRBD2. The CDR3 consists of 17 residues. V was pared by 2 bases and J by 12 bases, with 13 bases of the junction left unmatched.

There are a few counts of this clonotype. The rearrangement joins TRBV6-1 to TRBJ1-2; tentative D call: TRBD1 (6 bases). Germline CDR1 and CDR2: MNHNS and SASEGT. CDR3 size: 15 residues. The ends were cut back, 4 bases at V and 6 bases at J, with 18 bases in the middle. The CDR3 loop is CASSGAGTPLDGYTF. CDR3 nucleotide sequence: TGTGCCAGCAGTGGTGCCGGGACACCCCTAGATGGCTACACCTTC.

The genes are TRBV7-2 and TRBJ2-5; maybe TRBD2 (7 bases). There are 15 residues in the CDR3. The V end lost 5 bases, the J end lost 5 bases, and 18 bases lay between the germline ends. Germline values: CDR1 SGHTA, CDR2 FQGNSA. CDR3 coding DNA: TGTGCCAGCAGCCTAACACGCGGGGGCTCGGAGACCCAGTACTTC. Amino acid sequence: CASSLTRGGSETQYF.

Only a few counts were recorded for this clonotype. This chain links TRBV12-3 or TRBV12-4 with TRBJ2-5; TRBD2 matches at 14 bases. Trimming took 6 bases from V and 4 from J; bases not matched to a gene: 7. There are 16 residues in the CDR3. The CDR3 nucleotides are TGTGCCAGCAGAGGAGGGACTAGCGGGAGTCCAGAGACCCAGTACTTC. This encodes CASRGGTSGSPETQYF.

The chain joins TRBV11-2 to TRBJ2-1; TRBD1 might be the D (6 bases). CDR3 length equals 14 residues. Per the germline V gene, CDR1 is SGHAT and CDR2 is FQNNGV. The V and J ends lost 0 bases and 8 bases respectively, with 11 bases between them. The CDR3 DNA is TGTGCCAGCAGCTTAGATATCGGGACATATGAGCAGTTCTTC. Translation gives CASSLDIGTYEQFF.

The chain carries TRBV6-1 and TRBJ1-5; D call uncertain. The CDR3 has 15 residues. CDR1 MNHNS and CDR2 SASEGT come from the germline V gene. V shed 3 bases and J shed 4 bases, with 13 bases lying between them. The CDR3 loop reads CASSEDHLANQPQHF. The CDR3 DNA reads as TGTGCCAGCAGTGAGGACCACTTAGCAAATCAGCCCCAGCATTTT.

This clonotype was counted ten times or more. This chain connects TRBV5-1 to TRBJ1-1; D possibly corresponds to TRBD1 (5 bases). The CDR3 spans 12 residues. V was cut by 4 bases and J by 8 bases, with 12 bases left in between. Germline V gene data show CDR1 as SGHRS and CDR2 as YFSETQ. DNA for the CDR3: TGCGCCAGCAGCCCGGGCGGGGGGGAAGCTTTCTTT. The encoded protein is CASSPGGGEAFF.

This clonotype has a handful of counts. In DNA form, the CDR3 reads TGTGCCACCAGCAGAGAGTCAGGGGTAAACACTGAAGCTTTCTTT. Its protein is CATSRESGVNTEAFF. The V gene is TRBV15, the J gene TRBJ1-1; a possible D gene is TRBD1 (6 bases). Germline CDR1 and CDR2: LNHNV and YYDKDF (reference sequence). V shed 0 bases and J shed 2 bases, with 10 bases lying between them. The CDR3 has 15 residues.

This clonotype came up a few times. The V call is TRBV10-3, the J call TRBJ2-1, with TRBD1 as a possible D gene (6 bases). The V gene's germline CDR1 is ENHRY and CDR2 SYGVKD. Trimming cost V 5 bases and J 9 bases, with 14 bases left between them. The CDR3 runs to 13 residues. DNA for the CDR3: TGTGCCATCAGTTGGGACATCACAAGTGAGCAGTTCTTC. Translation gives CAISWDITSEQFF.

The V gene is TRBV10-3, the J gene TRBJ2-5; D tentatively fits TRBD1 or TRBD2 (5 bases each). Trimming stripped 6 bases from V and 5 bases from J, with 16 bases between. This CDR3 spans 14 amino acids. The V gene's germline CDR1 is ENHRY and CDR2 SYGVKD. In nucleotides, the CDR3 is TGTGCCATCAGAGCACAGGAGGTTTCCGAGACCCAGTACTTC. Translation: CAIRAQEVSETQYF.

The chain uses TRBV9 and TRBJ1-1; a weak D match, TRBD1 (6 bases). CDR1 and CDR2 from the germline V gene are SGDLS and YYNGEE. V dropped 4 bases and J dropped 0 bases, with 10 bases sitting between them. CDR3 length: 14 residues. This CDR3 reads CASSKTGLNTEAFF. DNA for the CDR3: TGTGCCAGCAGCAAGACAGGCTTGAACACTGAAGCTTTCTTT.

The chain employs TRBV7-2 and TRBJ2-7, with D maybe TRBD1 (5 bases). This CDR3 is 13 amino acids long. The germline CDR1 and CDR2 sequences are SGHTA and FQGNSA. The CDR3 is CASSPTRGHPSFV. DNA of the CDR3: TGTGCCAGCAGCCCAACCCGTGGACATCCGTCTTTCGTC.

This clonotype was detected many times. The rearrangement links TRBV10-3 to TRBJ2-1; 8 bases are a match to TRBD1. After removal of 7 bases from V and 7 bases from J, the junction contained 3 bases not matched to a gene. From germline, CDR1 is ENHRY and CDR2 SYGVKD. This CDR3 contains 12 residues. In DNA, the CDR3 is TGTGCCATCACCCAGGGGGCTAATGAGCAGTTCTTC. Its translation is CAITQGANEQFF.

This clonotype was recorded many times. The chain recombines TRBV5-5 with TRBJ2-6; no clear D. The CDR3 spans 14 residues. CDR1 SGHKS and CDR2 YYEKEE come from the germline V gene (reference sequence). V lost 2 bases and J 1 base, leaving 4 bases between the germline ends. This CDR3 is CASSLFSGANVLTF. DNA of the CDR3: TGTGCCAGCAGCTTATTTTCTGGGGCCAACGTCCTGACTTTC.

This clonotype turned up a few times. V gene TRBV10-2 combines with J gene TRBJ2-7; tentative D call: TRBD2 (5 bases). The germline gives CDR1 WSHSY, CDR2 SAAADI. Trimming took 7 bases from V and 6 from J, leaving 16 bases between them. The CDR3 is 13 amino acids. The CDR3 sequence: CASNTDPRGEQYF. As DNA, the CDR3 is TGCGCCAGCAACACGGACCCCCGGGGCGAGCAGTACTTC.

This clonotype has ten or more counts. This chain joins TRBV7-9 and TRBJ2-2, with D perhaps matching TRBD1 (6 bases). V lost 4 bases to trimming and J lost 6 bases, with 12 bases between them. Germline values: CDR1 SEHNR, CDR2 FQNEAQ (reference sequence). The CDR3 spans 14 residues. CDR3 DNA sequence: TGTGCCAGCAGCTCGCACAGGGTTTCCGGGGAGCTGTTTTTT. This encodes CASSSHRVSGELFF.

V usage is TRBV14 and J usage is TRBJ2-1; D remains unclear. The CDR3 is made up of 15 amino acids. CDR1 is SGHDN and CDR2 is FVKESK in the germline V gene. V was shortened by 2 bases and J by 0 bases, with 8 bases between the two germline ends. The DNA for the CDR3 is TGTGCCAGCAGCCAACTATTGAGCTCCTACAATGAGCAGTTCTTC. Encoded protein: CASSQLLSSYNEQFF.

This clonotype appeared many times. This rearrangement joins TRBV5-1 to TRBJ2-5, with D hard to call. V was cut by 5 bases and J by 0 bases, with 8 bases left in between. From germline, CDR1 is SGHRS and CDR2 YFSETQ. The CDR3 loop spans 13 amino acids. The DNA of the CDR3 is TGCGCCAGCAGACCATCGTACCAAGAGACCCAGTACTTC. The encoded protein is CASRPSYQETQYF.

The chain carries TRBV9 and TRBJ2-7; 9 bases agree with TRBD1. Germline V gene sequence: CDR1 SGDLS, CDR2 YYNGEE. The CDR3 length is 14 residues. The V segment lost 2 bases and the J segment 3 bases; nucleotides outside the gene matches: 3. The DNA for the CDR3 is TGTGCCAGCAGCGTTTGGGACAGGGACTACGAGCAGTACTTC. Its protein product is CASSVWDRDYEQYF.

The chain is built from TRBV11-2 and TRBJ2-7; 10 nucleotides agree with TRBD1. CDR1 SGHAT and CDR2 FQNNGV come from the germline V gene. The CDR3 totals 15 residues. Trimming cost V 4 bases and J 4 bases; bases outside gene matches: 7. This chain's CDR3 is CASSSIGTGVYEQYV. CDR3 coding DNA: TGTGCCAGCAGCTCCATAGGGACAGGGGTTTACGAGCAGTACGTC.

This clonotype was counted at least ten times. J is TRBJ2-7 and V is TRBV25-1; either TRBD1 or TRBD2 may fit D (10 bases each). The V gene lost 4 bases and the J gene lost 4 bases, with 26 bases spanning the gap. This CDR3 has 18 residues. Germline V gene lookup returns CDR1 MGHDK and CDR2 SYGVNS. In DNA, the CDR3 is TGTGCCAGCAGTGGACAGGGGGCACTAGCGGGAATCGGGTACGAGCAGTACTTC. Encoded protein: CASSGQGALAGIGYEQYF.

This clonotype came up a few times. The CDR3 region has the DNA TGTGCCAGCAGTTCCCCAGGGGCCGGGGACGAGCAGTACTTC. Protein: CASSSPGAGDEQYF. V and J are TRBV6-5 and TRBJ2-7; TRBD1 is a possible D gene (6 bases). The CDR3 runs to 14 residues. The germline gives CDR1 MNHEY, CDR2 SVGAGI. V was trimmed by 4 bases and J by 5 bases, leaving 15 bases between them.

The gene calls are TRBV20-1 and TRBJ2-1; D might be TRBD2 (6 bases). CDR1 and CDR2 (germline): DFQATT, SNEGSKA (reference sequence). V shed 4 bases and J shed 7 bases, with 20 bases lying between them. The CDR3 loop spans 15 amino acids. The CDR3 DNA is TGCAGTGCTACCATTCGGGACTCCCTTCGGAATGAGCAGTTCTTC. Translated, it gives CSATIRDSLRNEQFF.

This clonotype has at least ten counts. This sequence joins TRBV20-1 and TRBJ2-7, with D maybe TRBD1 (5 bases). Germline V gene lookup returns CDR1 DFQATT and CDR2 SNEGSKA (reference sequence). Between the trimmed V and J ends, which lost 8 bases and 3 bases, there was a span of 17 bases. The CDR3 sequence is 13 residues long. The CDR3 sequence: CSLETQGNYEQYV. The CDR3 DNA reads TGCAGTCTCGAAACGCAGGGTAACTACGAGCAGTACGTC.